These 10 T cell receptor beta chains came from one sample sequenced in a study of T cell responses to AZD1222 COVID-19 vaccine. The method was immunoSEQ multiplex PCR; TCRdb's version includes in-frame clones alone and lacks a portion of them. This table has 100,000 to 150,000 clones, less than 95% appearing once. The sequences come from peripheral blood, collected on day 0 of AZD1222 vaccination. The receptors originated from an adult in good health.

V usage is TRBV24-1 and J usage is TRBJ1-2; D remains ambiguous. V lost 9 bases to trimming and J lost 5 bases, with 9 bases between them. The CDR3 has 11 amino acids. The V gene's germline CDR1 is KGHDR and CDR2 SFDVKD. CDR3 in amino acids: CATGAEYGYTF. DNA for the CDR3: TGTGCCACCGGCGCAGAATATGGCTACACCTTC.

The chain is built from TRBV7-6 and TRBJ1-1; TRBD1 is a possible D gene (5 bases). Germline V gene sequence: CDR1 SGHVS, CDR2 FNYEAQ. V lost 5 bases, J lost 1 base, and 26 bases lay in between. The CDR3 totals 19 residues. The DNA for the CDR3 is TGTGCCAGCAGCCTCGGGCCGTCGGACGGGGACTTAGAGAACACTGAAGCTTTCTTT. It encodes CASSLGPSDGDLENTEAFF.

The chain combines TRBV11-2 with TRBJ2-7, with 7 bases identical to TRBD2. The CDR3 runs to 13 residues. Trimming at V came to 5 bases and at J to 6 bases, leaving 7 bases not matched to a gene. Germline loops: CDR1 SGHAT, CDR2 FQNNGV. The CDR3 loop is CASSIGWGGEQYF. As DNA, the CDR3 is TGTGCCAGCAGCATCGGGTGGGGGGGCGAGCAGTACTTC.

The genes are TRBV11-2 and TRBJ2-7; a possible D gene is TRBD1 (5 bases). The CDR3 loop spans 11 amino acids. Germline V CDR1 and CDR2: SGHAT, FQNNGV. With 4 bases removed from V and 5 bases from J, the gap between germline ends came to 6 bases. The CDR3 bases are TGTGCCAGCAGCTCCAGGGACGAGCAGTACTTC. This translates into CASSSRDEQYF.

The CDR3 nucleotides read TGTGCCAGCAGCGTAGTATCGGGACTAGTGCCAGATACGCAGTATTTT. Translating gives CASSVVSGLVPDTQYF. V and J are TRBV9 and TRBJ2-3; 8 nucleotides line up with TRBD2. Germline CDR1 is SGDLS and CDR2 is YYNGEE. V lost 0 bases to trimming and J lost 4 bases; unmatched junction nucleotides: 7. The CDR3 contains 16 residues.

The chain carries TRBV7-2 and TRBJ2-7, with TRBD1 as a possible D gene (6 bases). The length of the CDR3 is 14 residues. From germline, CDR1 is SGHTA and CDR2 FQGNSA. Trimming stripped 5 bases from V and 0 bases from J, with 11 bases between. CDR3 in amino acids: CASSRTDDSYEQYF. In DNA, the CDR3 is TGTGCCAGCAGCCGGACAGACGACTCCTACGAGCAGTACTTC.

The chain couples TRBV2 to TRBJ1-2, with 8 bases fitting TRBD1. With V trimmed by 3 bases and J by 7 bases, 10 bases remained unmatched. This CDR3 has 15 residues. From germline, CDR1 is SNHLY and CDR2 FYNNEI. The CDR3 DNA reads TGTGCCAGCAGTGAGGCCCGGACAGGGAAGGGTGGCTACACCTTC. The encoded protein is CASSEARTGKGGYTF.

The rearrangement links TRBV28 to TRBJ2-7; D gene uncertain. Per the germline V gene, CDR1 is MDHEN and CDR2 is SYDVKM. This CDR3 region has 11 residues. Between the trimmed V and J ends, which lost 5 bases and 2 bases, there was a span of 4 bases. CDR3 protein: CASSPAYEQYF. The CDR3 DNA reads TGTGCCAGCAGTCCGGCCTACGAGCAGTACTTC.

This chain uses TRBV18 with TRBJ1-6, with D unclear. CDR1 and CDR2 from the germline V gene are KGHSH and LQKENI. The CDR3 consists of 16 residues. Trimming pared 1 base from V and 3 bases from J, leaving 10 bases between. The CDR3, as DNA: TGTGCCAGCTCACCACTGCCGGTAAACTATAATTCACCCCTCCACTTT. Translated: CASSPLPVNYNSPLHF. Supplemented by reference TRBV18 and TRBJ1-6, the full variable domain reads NAGVMQNPRHLVRRRGQEARLRCSPMKGHSHVYWYRQLPEEGLKFMVYLQKENIIDESGMPKERFSAEFPKEGPSILRIQQVVRGDSAAYFCASSPLPVNYNSPLHFGNGTRLTVT.

CDR3 coding DNA: TGTGCCAGCAGTGAGTCAGGGGCTGGGGCCAACGTCCTGACTTTC. Translating it yields CASSESGAGANVLTF. The chain employs TRBV2 and TRBJ2-6, with D possibly TRBD1 on 6 matching bases. Germline values: CDR1 SNHLY, CDR2 FYNNEI. V gave up 3 bases and J gave up 2 bases, with 8 bases separating them. CDR3 length: 15 amino acids.